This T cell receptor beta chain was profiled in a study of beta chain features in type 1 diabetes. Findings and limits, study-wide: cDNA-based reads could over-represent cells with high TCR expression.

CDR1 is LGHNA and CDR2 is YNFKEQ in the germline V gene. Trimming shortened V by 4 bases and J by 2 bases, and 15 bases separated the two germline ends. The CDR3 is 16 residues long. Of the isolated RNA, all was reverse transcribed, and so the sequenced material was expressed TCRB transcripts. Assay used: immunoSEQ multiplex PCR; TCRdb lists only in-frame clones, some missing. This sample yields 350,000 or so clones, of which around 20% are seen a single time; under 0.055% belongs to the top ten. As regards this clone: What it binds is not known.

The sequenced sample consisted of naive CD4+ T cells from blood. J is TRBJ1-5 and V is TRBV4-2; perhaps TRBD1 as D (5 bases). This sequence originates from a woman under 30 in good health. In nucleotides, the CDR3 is TGTGCCAGCAGCCGATCCCAGGGACTTGGCAATCAGCCCCAGCATTTT. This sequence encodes CASSRSQGLGNQPQHF.